This paragraph reports one T cell receptor (beta chain). There are a few counts of this clonotype. Its antigen is still unknown. Per-nucleotide qualities are absent, and no much larger clonotype sits a single base away. Libraries came from RACE. TCRdb records NextSeq 500 as the sequencer. During library preparation, unique molecular identifiers were attached to individual cDNA molecules so that TCRs could be counted quantitatively and reproducibly. For every blood RNA sample, sequencing covered both the TCR alpha and TCR beta chains. Turning to the authors' computational methods: Samples had a median of roughly 99,000 TCRs, with a range from about 23,224 to 750,000. The Decombinator software suite was used to annotate the V, J and CDR3 of the TCR reads. To make PS versus PT1 abundance plots, every sample was subsampled to the same number of TCRs (28,000). TCRs were defined as expanded if absent before sensitization and observed at least eight times at the 2-week time point. Clones were called with MiXCR by TCRdb after fastp trimmed the public reads at Q25, and only in-frame beta chains were retained. Records with the same CDR3 protein are collapsed into one entry carrying the most frequent genes and DNA. The authors' filters were not applied to this entry. This sample lists some 400,000 distinct CDR3 sequences; roughly 4.6% were detected once. Of the sample, 2.5% to 3% falls within the top ten clones.

The data were obtained in a study of human T cells and chemical hapten exposure (dated by TCRdb to the early 2020s). Background on the whole study: For sensitization, 2% DPC in acetone was applied to a roughly 2 cm by roughly 2 cm area of upper inner arm skin. Patients additionally received weekly therapeutic DPC doses to the scalp throughout the approximately 24-week study period. Patch tests used Finn chambers with 0.01% DPC on the upper back, scored after 6 days by International Contact Dermatitis Research Group standards. The patient cohort, mostly female, included alopecia areata with under or over 50% scalp involvement, alopecia totalis and alopecia universalis. Libraries were combined into a pool for sequencing, and differences in TCR yield between samples came mainly from small differences in library volumes within the pool. The study tracked peripheral blood TCR repertoire changes in vivo during primary and secondary sensitization to the hapten diphenylcyclopropenone (DPC) in alopecia patients. Blood was sampled from patients pre-sensitization (week 0) and at 2, 6 and about 24 weeks after DPC sensitization. For TCR sequencing, blood came from some 31 alopecia patients at anywhere from one to four time points (pre-sensitization, 2, 6 and 24 weeks). Results and caveats for the whole study, not just this receptor: Expanded TCRs formed significantly more large CDR3 similarity clusters than pre-sensitization or healthy control sets, consistent with antigen-driven responses. After repeated subsampling, the strength of the expansion versus patch-test correlation and the threshold at which it became significant changed. Patch test score correlated positively with the number of PT1 expanded TCRs, reaching significance at thresholds 8, 16 and 32 but not at 4. Alopecia, a presumed autoimmune disease, was present in all patients, so the immune response of the patients might differ from that of healthy individuals. The number of TCRs above 1 in 1000 frequency did not change with DPC sensitization; there was no evidence of global repertoire structure alterations.

What this sample's time point label stands for: pre-sensitization, week 0. The label giving this sample's treatment or condition can be read as: therapeutic diphenylcyclopropenone sensitization with weekly scalp DPC. At every patch-test visit, the blood draw took place before the patch test was put on. To be eligible, patients had to be aged 18 to 70, diagnosed with alopecia and judged suitable for DPC therapy, while pregnant patients were excluded. Total RNA was isolated from unfractionated whole blood collected in Tempus Blood RNA tubes. Germline trimming: 6 bases from V, 5 bases from J; junction bases outside gene matches: 6. CDR1 DFQATT and CDR2 SNEGSKA are derived from the germline V gene (reference sequence). The CDR3 goes from the cysteine to the phenylalanine over 13 residues. Left in the record is the CDR3 DNA by itself, 39 bases read in frame from the first base.

This TCR was sampled from a woman in her 50s with alopecia areata. Some clones in this sample may be carry-over from other donors' samples. The sequence joins TRBV20-1 to TRBJ2-5; TRBD1 lines up with 10 middle nucleotides. The source was whole blood, collected in connection with sensitization to the hapten diphenylcyclopropenone (DPC). The sequenced DNA: TGCAGTGCCAGTCCGGGACAGGGGGAGACCCAGTACTTC. It translates to CSASPGQGETQYF.